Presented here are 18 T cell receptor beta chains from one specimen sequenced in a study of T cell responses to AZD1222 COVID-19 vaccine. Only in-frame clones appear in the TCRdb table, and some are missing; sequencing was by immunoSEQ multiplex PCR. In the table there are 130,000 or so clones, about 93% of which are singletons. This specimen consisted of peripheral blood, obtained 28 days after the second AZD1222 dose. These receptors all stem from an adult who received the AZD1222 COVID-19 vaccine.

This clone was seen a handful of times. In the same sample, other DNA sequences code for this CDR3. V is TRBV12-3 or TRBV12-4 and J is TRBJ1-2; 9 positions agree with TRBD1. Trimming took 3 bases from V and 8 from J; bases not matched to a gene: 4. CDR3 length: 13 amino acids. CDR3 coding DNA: TGTGCCAGCAGTTTGGGACAGGGTATAGGCTACACCTTC. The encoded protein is CASSLGQGIGYTF.

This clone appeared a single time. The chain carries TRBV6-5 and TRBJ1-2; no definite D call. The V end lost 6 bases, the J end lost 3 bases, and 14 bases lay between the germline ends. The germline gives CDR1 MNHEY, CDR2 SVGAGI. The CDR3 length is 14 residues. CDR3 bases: TGTGCCAGCAGGCAGGTCCTGCTGGACTATGGCTACACCTTC. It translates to CASRQVLLDYGYTF.

CDR3 sequence: CASTPSSGETQYF. The CDR3 nucleotides read TGTGCCAGCACCCCATCAAGCGGAGAGACCCAGTACTTC. The rearrangement links TRBV6-2 or TRBV6-3 to TRBJ2-5, with D possibly being TRBD2 (5 bases). The CDR3 length is 13 residues. V dropped 7 bases and J dropped 4 bases, with 13 bases sitting between them. Germline V CDR1 and CDR2: MNHEY, SVGEGT.

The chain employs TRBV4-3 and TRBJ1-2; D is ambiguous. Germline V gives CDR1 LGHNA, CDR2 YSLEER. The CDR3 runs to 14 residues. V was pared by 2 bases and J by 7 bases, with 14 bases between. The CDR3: CASSQKSKKRGYTF. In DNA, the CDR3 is TGCGCCAGCAGCCAAAAATCGAAAAAGCGTGGCTACACCTTC.

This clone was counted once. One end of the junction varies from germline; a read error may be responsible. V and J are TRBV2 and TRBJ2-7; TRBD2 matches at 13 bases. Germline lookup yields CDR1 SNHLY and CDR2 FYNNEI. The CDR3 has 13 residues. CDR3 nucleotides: TGTGCCAGCGCGGGACTAGCGGGGCGGTACGTAGGGTTC. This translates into CASAGLAGRYVGF.

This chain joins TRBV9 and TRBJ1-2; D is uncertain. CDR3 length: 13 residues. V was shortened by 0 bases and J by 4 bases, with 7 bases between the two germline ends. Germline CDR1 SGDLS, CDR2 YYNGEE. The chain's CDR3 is CASSVVLGYGYTF. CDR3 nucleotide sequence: TGTGCCAGCAGCGTAGTTCTGGGCTATGGCTACACCTTC.

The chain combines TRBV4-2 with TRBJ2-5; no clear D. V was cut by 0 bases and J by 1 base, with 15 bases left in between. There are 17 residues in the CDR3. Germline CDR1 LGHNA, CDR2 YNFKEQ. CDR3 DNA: TGTGCCAGCAGCCAAGAGGAGCATCTCAGGACCCAAGAGACCCAGTACTTC. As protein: CASSQEEHLRTQETQYF.

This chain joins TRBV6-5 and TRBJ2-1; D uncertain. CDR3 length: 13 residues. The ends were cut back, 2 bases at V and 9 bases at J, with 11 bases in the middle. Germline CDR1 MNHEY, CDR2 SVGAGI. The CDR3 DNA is TGTGCCAGCAGTTACAGCCCCGGCGGTGAGCAGTTCTTC. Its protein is CASSYSPGGEQFF.

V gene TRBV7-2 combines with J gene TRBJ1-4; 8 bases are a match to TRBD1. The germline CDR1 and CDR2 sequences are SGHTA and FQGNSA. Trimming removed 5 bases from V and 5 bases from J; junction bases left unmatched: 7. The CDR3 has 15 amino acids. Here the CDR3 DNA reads TGTGCCAGCAGCACAGGGGGGACGGCAAATGAAAAACTGTTTTTT. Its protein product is CASSTGGTANEKLFF.

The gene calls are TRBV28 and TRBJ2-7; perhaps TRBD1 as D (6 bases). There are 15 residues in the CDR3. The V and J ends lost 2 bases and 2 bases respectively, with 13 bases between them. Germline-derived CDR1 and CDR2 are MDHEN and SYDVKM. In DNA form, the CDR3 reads TGTGCCAGCAGTTTACCAGGACAGAATCCCTACGAGCAGTACTTC. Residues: CASSLPGQNPYEQYF.

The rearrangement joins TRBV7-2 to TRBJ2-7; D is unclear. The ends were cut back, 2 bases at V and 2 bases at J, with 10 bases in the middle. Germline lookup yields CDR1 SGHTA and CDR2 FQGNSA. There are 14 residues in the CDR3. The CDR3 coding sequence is TGTGCCAGCAGCTTAATCCAGAGCGCCTACGAGCAGTACTTC. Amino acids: CASSLIQSAYEQYF. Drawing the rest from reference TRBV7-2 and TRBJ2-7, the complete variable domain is GAGVSQSPSNKVTEKGKDVELRCDPISGHTALYWYRQSLGQGLEFLIYFQGNSAPDKSGLPSDRFSAERTGGSVSTLTIQRTQQEDSAVYLCASSLIQSAYEQYFGPGTRLTVT.

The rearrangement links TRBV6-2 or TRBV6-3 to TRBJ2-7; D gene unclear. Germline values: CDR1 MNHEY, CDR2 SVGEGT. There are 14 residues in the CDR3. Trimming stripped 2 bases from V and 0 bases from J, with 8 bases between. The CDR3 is CASSYVGSSYEQYF. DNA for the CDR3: TGTGCCAGCAGTTACGTGGGTAGCTCCTACGAGCAGTACTTC.

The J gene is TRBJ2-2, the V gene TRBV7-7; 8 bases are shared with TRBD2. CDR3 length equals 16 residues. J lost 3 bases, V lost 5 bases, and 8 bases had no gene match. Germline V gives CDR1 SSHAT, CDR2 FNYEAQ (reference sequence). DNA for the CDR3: TGTGCCAGCAGCCCAAGCGGGAGCGGCGACACCGGGGAGCTGTTTTTT. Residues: CASSPSGSGDTGELFF. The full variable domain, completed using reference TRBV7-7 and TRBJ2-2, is GAGVSQSPRYKVTKRGQDVTLRCDPISSHATLYWYQQALGQGPEFLTYFNYEAQPDKSGLPSDRFSAERPEGSISTLTIQRTEQRDSAMYRCASSPSGSGDTGELFFGEGSRLTVL.

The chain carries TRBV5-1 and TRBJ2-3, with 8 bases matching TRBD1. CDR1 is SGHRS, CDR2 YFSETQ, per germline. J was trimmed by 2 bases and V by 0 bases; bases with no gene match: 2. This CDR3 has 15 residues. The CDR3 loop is CASSLEGQVTDTQYF. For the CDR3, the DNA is TGCGCCAGCAGCTTGGAGGGACAGGTCACAGATACGCAGTATTTT.

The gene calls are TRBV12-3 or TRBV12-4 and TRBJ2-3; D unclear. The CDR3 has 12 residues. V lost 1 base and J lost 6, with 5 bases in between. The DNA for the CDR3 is TGTGCCAGCAGTTTAGAGTCCGATACGCAGTATTTT. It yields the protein CASSLESDTQYF.

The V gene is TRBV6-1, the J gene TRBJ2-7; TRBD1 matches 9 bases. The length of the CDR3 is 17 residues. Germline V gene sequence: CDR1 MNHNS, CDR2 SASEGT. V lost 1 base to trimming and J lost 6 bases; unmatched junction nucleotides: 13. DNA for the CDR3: TGTGCCAGCAGTGAAGTGGGGACAGGGCCCTCCCTTGGCGAGCAGTACTTC. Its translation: CASSEVGTGPSLGEQYF.

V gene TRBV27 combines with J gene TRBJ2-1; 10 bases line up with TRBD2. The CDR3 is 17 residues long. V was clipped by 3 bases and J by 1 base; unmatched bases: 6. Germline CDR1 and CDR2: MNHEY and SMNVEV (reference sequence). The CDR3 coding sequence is TGTGCCAGCAGTTTTTCTAGCGGGGGCCAATCCTACAATGAGCAGTTCTTC. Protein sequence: CASSFSSGGQSYNEQFF.

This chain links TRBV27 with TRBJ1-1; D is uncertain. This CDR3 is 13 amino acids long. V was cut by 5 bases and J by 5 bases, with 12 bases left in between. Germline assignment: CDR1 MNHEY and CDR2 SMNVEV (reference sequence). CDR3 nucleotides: TGTGCCAGCAGTCCCTCCCCTGGAACTGAAGCTTTCTTT. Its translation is CASSPSPGTEAFF.